What follows are 30 T cell receptor beta chains derived from one specimen sequenced in a study of radiation and T cells in renal cell carcinoma. TCRdb's table, derived via immunoSEQ multiplex PCR, lists solely in-frame clones and lacks some. The sample holds about 9,600 clones, 63% seen once. Regarding treatment: 15 Gy SBRT to primary tumor, nephrectomy 4 weeks later. The specimen was tumor tissue, collected from a patient whose treatment included radiotherapy and nephrectomy. The receptors originated from a woman aged 45-60 years with renal cell carcinoma.

This chain joins TRBV7-2 and TRBJ1-4, with no clear D. Deletions cut 1 base from V and 5 bases from J, with 11 bases between. The CDR3 has 15 amino acids. Germline V lookup: CDR1 SGHTA, CDR2 FQGNSA. CDR3 protein: CASSLDGVGNEKLFF. The CDR3 DNA reads TGTGCCAGCAGCTTAGATGGAGTCGGAAATGAAAAACTGTTTTTT.

The chain couples TRBV19 to TRBJ2-5, with 10 bases identical to TRBD2. The J call may be faulty, since TRBJ2-7 better matches the DNA end. The V gene's germline CDR1 is LNHDA and CDR2 SQIVND (reference sequence). This CDR3 region has 13 residues. CDR3 in DNA: TGTGCCAGCAGCCATAGCGGGAGGTACGAGCAGTACTTC. It specifies CASSHSGRYEQYF.

J is TRBJ2-6 and V is TRBV4-2; D call uncertain. Germline values: CDR1 LGHNA, CDR2 YNFKEQ. V shed 4 bases and J shed 5 bases, with 21 bases lying between them. The CDR3 consists of 18 residues. The CDR3 loop reads CASSPVTKVTSRANVLTF. CDR3 DNA: TGTGCCAGCAGCCCGGTCACAAAGGTTACAAGTCGGGCCAACGTCCTGACTTTC.

This clone was observed a single time. V is TRBV9 and J is TRBJ2-3; 8 bases agree with TRBD2. Unmatched junction bases numbered 5, after V lost 0 bases and J lost 2 bases. From germline, CDR1 is SGDLS and CDR2 YYNGEE. The CDR3 covers 16 residues. The CDR3 bases are TGTGCCAGCAGCGTAGTAAGCGGGGGCGCCACAGATACGCAGTATTTT. It codes for CASSVVSGGATDTQYF.

This chain connects TRBV7-2 to TRBJ2-1; either TRBD1 or TRBD2 may fit D (5 bases each). Trimming took off 5 bases at V and 1 base at J, with 15 bases between the two ends. Germline-derived CDR1 and CDR2 are SGHTA and FQGNSA. The CDR3 extends over 16 amino acids. The CDR3 reads CASSPVGGTSYNEQFF. The CDR3 DNA sequence: TGTGCCAGCAGCCCCGTTGGGGGTACTTCCTACAATGAGCAGTTCTTC.

This clone was observed once. This chain joins TRBV5-1 and TRBJ2-7; D is possibly TRBD2 (5 bases). Germline CDR1 reads SGHRS; CDR2 reads YFSETQ. The length of the CDR3 is 13 residues. Trimming removed 4 bases at V and 0 bases at J, with 8 bases between. The CDR3: CASSEGSSYEQYF. Written as DNA, the CDR3 is TGCGCCAGCAGCGAAGGGAGCTCCTACGAGCAGTACTTC.

This clone is categorized as medium-sized. The V and J genes are TRBV9 and TRBJ2-7; D is unclear. Germline V lookup: CDR1 SGDLS, CDR2 YYNGEE. Deletions cut 1 base from V and 7 bases from J, with 12 bases between. The length of the CDR3 is 13 residues. The CDR3 spells CASSVSGPGEQYF. As DNA, the CDR3 is TGTGCCAGCAGCGTATCCGGGCCCGGGGAGCAGTACTTC.

This chain joins TRBV25-1 and TRBJ1-4; TRBD1 might be the D (5 bases). Germline V gene sequence: CDR1 MGHDK, CDR2 SYGVNS. The CDR3 is 14 amino acids. V was shortened by 6 bases and J by 4 bases, with 12 bases between the two germline ends. As DNA, the CDR3 is TGTGCCAGCAGCGGCGGCGGGGGTAATGAAAAACTGTTTTTT. It codes for CASSGGGGNEKLFF.

V gene TRBV28 combines with J gene TRBJ2-7; D is unclear. The CDR3 contains 11 residues. V lost 2 bases, J lost 6 bases, and 5 bases lay in between. The V gene's germline CDR1 is MDHEN and CDR2 SYDVKM. The chain's CDR3 is CASSLSREQYF. CDR3 nucleotides: TGTGCCAGCAGTTTAAGTCGCGAGCAGTACTTC. Supplemented by reference TRBV28 and TRBJ2-7, the full variable domain reads DVKVTQSSRYLVKRTGEKVFLECVQDMDHENMFWYRQDPGLGLRLIYFSYDVKMKEKGDIPEGYSVSREKKERFSLILESASTNQTSMYLCASSLSREQYFGPGTRLTVT.

This clone ranks as medium-sized. The chain employs TRBV19 and TRBJ1-2; a weak D match, TRBD1 (5 bases). Germline lookup yields CDR1 LNHDA and CDR2 SQIVND (reference sequence). This CDR3 spans 12 amino acids. The V end lost 5 bases, the J end lost 8 bases, and 12 bases lay between the germline ends. The CDR3 sequence: CASSPASGGYTF. CDR3 bases: TGTGCCAGTAGTCCAGCTTCAGGGGGCTACACCTTC.

This chain links TRBV10-2 with TRBJ2-1; 8 nucleotides align to TRBD2. From germline, CDR1 is WSHSY and CDR2 SAAADI. V dropped 5 bases and J dropped 8; count of bases not matched to a gene: 8. The CDR3 extends over 14 amino acids. The DNA for the CDR3 is TGCGCCAGCAGTAAGAAGGGACTAGGCGATGAGCAGTTCTTC. Its protein is CASSKKGLGDEQFF.

The V gene is TRBV5-5, the J gene TRBJ1-1; TRBD1 is a possible D gene (5 bases). There are 13 residues in the CDR3. Trimming removed 2 bases from V and 3 bases from J, with 8 bases in between. CDR1 SGHKS and CDR2 YYEKEE come from the germline V gene (reference sequence). The CDR3 is CASSLGHYTEAFF. The CDR3 nucleotides are TGTGCCAGCAGCTTAGGACACTACACTGAAGCTTTCTTT.

The table lists this clone with a few counts. This rearrangement joins TRBV13 to TRBJ1-2; D unclear. Deletions cut 0 bases from V and 7 bases from J, with 6 bases between. The CDR3 contains 12 residues. The germline CDR1 and CDR2 sequences are PRHDT and FYEKMQ (reference sequence). DNA of the CDR3: TGTGCCAGCAGCTTAGGCGGGTCTGGCTACACCTTC. Its protein product is CASSLGGSGYTF.

This clone has just a few counts. V is TRBV5-6 and J is TRBJ2-7; 7 bases are a match to TRBD1. The CDR3 has 13 amino acids. Germline CDR1 and CDR2: SGHDT and YYEEEE. V shed 1 base and J 6 bases; nucleotides not matched to a gene: 4. The CDR3 DNA follows: TGTGCCAGCAGCTTGATACAGGGGATCGAGCAGTACTTC. Translated: CASSLIQGIEQYF.

A word on this clone: One junction end does not reproduce the germline sequence, and a read error may be involved. The rearrangement joins TRBV5-5 to TRBJ2-4; a possible D gene is TRBD2 (5 bases). Germline V CDR1 and CDR2: SGHKS, YYEKEE (reference sequence). The CDR3 extends over 18 amino acids. CDR3 in amino acids: CASSQDTGYSLAKNIQYF. In DNA form, the CDR3 reads TGCGCCAGCAGCCAAGATACGGGGTACAGCCTAGCCAAAAACATTCAGTACTTC.

V gene TRBV9 combines with J gene TRBJ2-3; D perhaps matches TRBD2 (5 bases). Germline assignment: CDR1 SGDLS and CDR2 YYNGEE. Trimming stripped 7 bases from V and 2 bases from J, with 14 bases between. There are 14 residues in the CDR3. The CDR3 is CASGAGRYTDTQYF. CDR3 coding DNA: TGTGCCAGCGGCGCGGGCCGTTACACAGATACGCAGTATTTT.

This clone appeared a single time. The gene calls are TRBV5-1 and TRBJ1-1; TRBD1 might be the D (6 bases). The CDR3 length is 20 residues. The germline V gene encodes CDR1 SGHRS and CDR2 YFSETQ. With 4 bases removed from V and 0 bases from J, the gap between germline ends came to 28 bases. The CDR3 DNA reads as TGCGCCAGCAGCCCAACAGATTCGGGGGGCCTATTGCTTATGAACACTGAAGCTTTCTTT. Amino acids: CASSPTDSGGLLLMNTEAFF.

This clone occurred a few times. V usage is TRBV2 and J usage is TRBJ1-2; D unresolved. Germline V lookup: CDR1 SNHLY, CDR2 FYNNEI. The CDR3 is made up of 12 amino acids. V was pared by 5 bases and J by 4 bases, with 8 bases between. The chain's CDR3 is CASSSAFYGYTF. Here the CDR3 DNA reads TGTGCCAGCAGTAGTGCCTTCTATGGCTACACCTTC.

J is TRBJ2-7 and V is TRBV18; perhaps D is TRBD1 or TRBD2 (6 bases each). The CDR3 is 17 amino acids. V lost 2 bases and J lost 2, with 19 bases in between. The germline CDR1 and CDR2 sequences are KGHSH and LQKENI. The CDR3 DNA reads TGTGCCAGCTCACCAGATACCGACGGGGGCTCTCCCTACGAGCAGTACTTC. Translating it yields CASSPDTDGGSPYEQYF.

This chain links TRBV6-1 with TRBJ1-2, with D perhaps TRBD1 (6 bases). The germline CDR1 and CDR2 sequences are MNHNS and SASEGT. The CDR3 is made up of 14 amino acids. Trimming took 5 bases from V and 6 from J, leaving 16 bases between them. Here the CDR3 reads CASSTTWRGNGYTF. CDR3 DNA sequence: TGTGCCAGCAGTACTACCTGGAGGGGGAATGGCTACACCTTC.

The chain combines TRBV10-3 with TRBJ2-7; D is perhaps TRBD2 (6 bases). The germline V gene has CDR1 ENHRY and CDR2 SYGVKD. V was cut by 4 bases and J by 0 bases, with 7 bases left in between. The CDR3 runs to 13 residues. CDR3 region: CAISARDSYEQYF. The CDR3 nucleotides read TGTGCCATCAGTGCGCGGGACTCCTACGAGCAGTACTTC.

This chain uses TRBV6-1 with TRBJ2-7; D call uncertain. The V and J ends lost 0 bases and 0 bases respectively, with 9 bases between them. Germline V CDR1 and CDR2: MNHNS, SASEGT. The CDR3 contains 15 residues. CDR3 protein: CASSEALHSSYEQYF. CDR3 in DNA: TGTGCCAGCAGTGAAGCGCTTCACAGCTCCTACGAGCAGTACTTC.

This clone was observed a handful of times. V is TRBV15 and J is TRBJ1-4, with a weak D call TRBD1 (6 bases). V gave up 9 bases and J gave up 5 bases, with 19 bases separating them. The CDR3 totals 15 residues. Germline CDR1 is LNHNV and CDR2 is YYDKDF (reference sequence). The CDR3, as DNA: TGTGCCACTACCAGGGGCGCAGGATTCAATGAAAAACTGTTTTTT. Protein product: CATTRGAGFNEKLFF. Variable domain in full (rest from reference TRBV15 and TRBJ1-4): DAMVIQNPRYQVTQFGKPVTLSCSQTLNHNVMYWYQQKSSQAPKLLFHYYDKDFNNEADTPDNFQSRRPNTSFCFLDIRSPGLGDTAMYLCATTRGAGFNEKLFFGSGTQLSVL.

This clone has just one count. The gene calls are TRBV6-5 and TRBJ2-1, with 7 bases matching TRBD1. Per the germline V gene, CDR1 is MNHEY and CDR2 is SVGAGI. This CDR3 spans 13 amino acids. V gave up 1 base and J gave up 9 bases; unmatched junction bases: 3. For the CDR3, the DNA is TGTGCCAGCAGTTACTTACAGGGGACTGAGCAGTTCTTC. This codes for CASSYLQGTEQFF.

This CDR3 reads CASSLVSDRPEAFF. In DNA, the CDR3 is TGTGCCAGCAGTTTAGTGTCGGACAGGCCTGAAGCTTTCTTT. V is TRBV28 and J is TRBJ1-1; 7 nucleotides match TRBD1. The junction had 6 bases not matched to a gene; V was cut back by 2 bases and J by 6 bases. This CDR3 is 14 amino acids long. Germline lookup yields CDR1 MDHEN and CDR2 SYDVKM.

V is TRBV9 and J is TRBJ2-3, with TRBD2 as a possible D gene (5 bases). The CDR3 totals 15 residues. Germline CDR1 is SGDLS and CDR2 is YYNGEE. With 5 bases removed from V and 2 bases from J, the gap between germline ends came to 15 bases. The CDR3: CASSLLASSTDTQYF. The CDR3 region has the DNA TGTGCCAGCAGTCTATTAGCTAGCTCCACAGATACGCAGTATTTT.

This sequence joins TRBV4-3 and TRBJ2-3; D may match TRBD1 or TRBD2 (5 bases each). CDR3 length: 15 amino acids. Germline lookup yields CDR1 LGHNA and CDR2 YSLEER. V lost 0 bases, J lost 4 bases, and 11 bases lay in between. CDR3 sequence (DNA): TGCGCCAGCAGCCAAGATTACGGGGCAGCAGATACGCAGTATTTT. It translates to CASSQDYGAADTQYF.

A few counts support this clone. The chain is built from TRBV28 and TRBJ1-4, with D perhaps TRBD1 (5 bases). CDR1 and CDR2 (germline): MDHEN, SYDVKM. Trimming stripped 3 bases from V and 8 bases from J, with 13 bases between. The CDR3 extends over 14 amino acids. CDR3 nucleotides: TGTGCCAGCAGTTTTGCGGGGGATGGAGAAAAACTGTTTTTT. The encoded protein is CASSFAGDGEKLFF.

The chain employs TRBV18 and TRBJ2-3; 8 bases agree with TRBD2. V dropped 2 bases and J dropped 4; count of bases not matched to a gene: 2. The CDR3 extends over 14 amino acids. In germline, CDR1 is KGHSH, CDR2 LQKENI. CDR3 amino acids: CASSPGTRADTQYF. As DNA, the CDR3 is TGTGCCAGCTCACCAGGGACTAGGGCAGATACGCAGTATTTT.

The chain combines TRBV29-1 with TRBJ2-3; 8 positions match TRBD2. The length of the CDR3 is 15 residues. V was pared by 1 base and J by 5 bases, with 8 bases of the junction left unmatched. Per germline, CDR1 SQVTM and CDR2 ANQGSEA. This CDR3 reads CSVEVAGGGGDTQYF. DNA for the CDR3: TGCAGCGTTGAAGTGGCGGGGGGCGGGGGAGATACGCAGTATTTT.